A single T cell receptor beta chain is shown here with its context. Its antigen is currently unknown. Germline assignment: CDR1 MNHEY and CDR2 SVGAGI. The CDR3 sequence is 15 residues long. Trimming removed 2 bases from V and 3 bases from J; junction bases left unmatched: 4. CD45RA+ naive and CD45RA-negative memory subsets were separated from CD4+ cells. Only in-frame clones appear in the TCRdb table, and some are missing; sequencing was by immunoSEQ multiplex PCR. The repertoire holds a few million clones, more than 80% seen once, with roughly 0.13% in the top ten. This entry belongs to a study of shared clonotypes between healthy human individuals. The study, taken as a whole, reports: What naive subsets generally showed was a larger estimated richness than memory subsets showed.

The sequence was obtained from a young man in good health. The chain recombines TRBV6-5 with TRBJ2-5, with 9 nucleotides matching TRBD2. Input material: naive CD4+ T cells sorted from blood. Subset described: CD45RA+ positively selected. DNA of the CDR3: TGTGCCAGCAGTTACAAACGACTAGCGGAAGAGACCCAGTACTTC. It specifies CASSYKRLAEETQYF.